Below are 14 T cell receptor beta chains sequenced from a single sample in a study of tumor and adjacent non-tumor tissue in lung cancer. This sample's RNA came from whole unsorted tissue. The normal lung tissue was taken more than 3 cm from the tumor edge. Three rounds of nested PCR, following a modified ARM-PCR protocol, produced the TCRbeta library. TCRdb re-analysed the multiplex PCR reads in MiXCR, keeping a single row per CDR3 protein. The sample holds approximately 44,000 distinct CDR3 sequences, roughly 60% seen once. The sequenced sample consisted of distant non-tumor lung tissue. Receptors were obtained from a man between 45 and 60 years old with non-small cell lung cancer.

To note about this clonotype: One end of the junction fails to match germline, which may point to a read error. The genes are TRBV24-1 and TRBJ2-1; no definite D call. The CDR3 covers 14 residues. The V gene's germline CDR1 is KGHDR and CDR2 SFDVKD. The CDR3 DNA is TGTGCCACCTGTGATTTAGGGTCCTACAATGAGCAGTTCTTC. Translated: CATCDLGSYNEQFF.

As for this clonotype: Given a much more abundant clone one base away, this may be a read error. The CDR3 DNA reads TGTACCAGCAGCCAGGGACAGGGGGAAGGCGGCCACACCTTC. It specifies CTSSQGQGEGGHTF. The rearrangement links TRBV7-9 to TRBJ1-2, with 11 bases lining up with TRBD1. CDR1 is SEHNR, CDR2 FQNEAQ, per germline (reference sequence). The CDR3 has 14 residues.

Of note for this clonotype: Sequence at one end of the junction differs from germline and may be a read error. The DNA of the CDR3 is TGCACCAGCGGTGGAGGAGTGAACACCAGGGAGCTGTTTTTT. It encodes CTSGGGVNTRELFF. The chain carries TRBV10-1 and TRBJ2-2; D perhaps matches TRBD2 (5 bases). Germline V gene lookup returns CDR1 WNHNN and CDR2 SYGVQD (reference sequence). There are 14 residues in the CDR3.

V gene TRBV7-9 combines with J gene TRBJ2-1; TRBD2 aligns across 7 bases. This CDR3 comprises 15 residues. Germline V gives CDR1 SEHNR, CDR2 FQNEAQ (reference sequence). Trimming at V came to 5 bases and at J to 15 bases, leaving 19 bases not matched to a gene. The CDR3 sequence: CASSDGWEGSNKRFF. The CDR3 region has the DNA TGTGCCAGCAGCGATGGGTGGGAGGGAAGCAATAAGCGGTTCTTC. Variable domain in full (rest from reference TRBV7-9 and TRBJ2-1): DTGVSQNPRHKITKRGQNVTFRCDPISEHNRLYWYRQTLGQGPEFLTYFQNEAQLEKSRLLSDRFSAERPKGSFSTLEIQRTEQGDSAMYLCASSDGWEGSNKRFFGPGTRLTVL.

The chain recombines TRBV11-1 with TRBJ2-1; the D gene is possibly TRBD2 (6 bases). Germline V lookup: CDR1 SGHAT, CDR2 FQDESV (reference sequence). Trimming took off 4 bases at V and 12 bases at J, with 25 bases between the two ends. The CDR3 is 16 residues long. The CDR3 region has the DNA TGTGCCAGCAGCTCCCGGGGAGGAGGCTCCTACAACGGGCAGTTCTTC. Protein sequence: CASSSRGGGSYNGQFF.

A word on this clonotype: One junction end disagrees with the germline gene, perhaps due to a read error. V usage is TRBV4-1 and J usage is TRBJ2-1, with TRBD2 as a possible D gene (6 bases). The CDR3 runs to 15 residues. Germline V gene lookup returns CDR1 MGHRA and CDR2 YSYEKL. CDR3 DNA: TGCGCCAGTAGCCCCCCGGGAGTAGCGTTCGATGAGCAGTTCTTC. This gives the protein CASSPPGVAFDEQFF.

A few counts support this clonotype. The chain couples TRBV6-5 to TRBJ1-6; D unclear. The CDR3 runs to 12 residues. CDR1 and CDR2 from the germline V gene are MNHEY and SVGAGI. V was pared by 6 bases and J by 11 bases, with 11 bases between. The CDR3 coding sequence is TGTGCCAGCAGCACCCCGGATCCACCCCTCCACTTT. Encoded protein: CASSTPDPPLHF.

J is TRBJ2-1 and V is TRBV14; no reliable D call. V dropped 7 bases and J dropped 8 bases, with 21 bases sitting between them. Germline assignment: CDR1 SGHDN and CDR2 FVKESK. This CDR3 spans 15 amino acids. CDR3 coding DNA: TGTGCCAGCATCCCTGAAAGGTGGACGTACGATGAGCAGTTCTTC. Translation: CASIPERWTYDEQFF.

In regard to this clonotype: One end of the junction fails to match germline, which may point to a read error. The chain links TRBV12-3 or TRBV12-4 to TRBJ1-2; 7 nucleotides match TRBD1. The CDR3 is 14 residues long. The CDR3 loop reads CTSSLKTGAYGYTF. Here the CDR3 DNA reads TGTACCAGCAGTTTAAAAACAGGGGCTTATGGTTACACCTTC.

The chain joins TRBV23-1 to TRBJ1-4, with D tentatively TRBD1 (6 bases). TRBV23-1 is an ORF, and what it does is uncertain. CDR3 length equals 16 residues. The V end was cut by 2 bases, the J end by 6 bases, with 16 bases between. This CDR3 is CASSQPFRTDDEKLFF. The CDR3 DNA reads TGCGCCAGCAGTCAACCCTTCAGGACAGACGATGAAAAACTGTTTTTT.

Only one count was recorded for this clonotype. A much larger clone sits a single nucleotide away, making a read error possible. The chain recombines TRBV27 with TRBJ2-2, with 10 positions matching TRBD2. Germline V gene lookup returns CDR1 MNHEY and CDR2 SMNVEV (reference sequence). The CDR3 runs to 15 residues. The CDR3 bases are TGTGCCAGCAGTTTATCTAGCGGGGGGTCCGGGGTGCTGTTTTTT. Protein product: CASSLSSGGSGVLFF.

This clonotype was found a few times. CDR3 loop: CASSVGWGNQPQHF. CDR3 nucleotides: TGCGCCAGCAGTGTGGGGTGGGGCAATCAGCCCCAGCATTTT. The chain links TRBV10-2 to TRBJ1-5; no definite D call. This CDR3 comprises 14 residues. The germline V and J ends were trimmed by 4 bases and 2 bases, with 9 bases remaining between them. Germline-derived CDR1 and CDR2 are WSHSY and SAAADI.

This clonotype came up once. Relative to the germline gene, one junction end is altered; a read error may explain this. V gene TRBV4-1 combines with J gene TRBJ1-2; D is uncertain. Germline CDR1 reads MGHRA; CDR2 reads YSYEKL. The CDR3 extends over 14 amino acids. The DNA of the CDR3 is TGCGCCAGCAGCCAAGATTCACCGTACAATGGGTACACCTTC. This sequence encodes CASSQDSPYNGYTF.

This clonotype was detected many times. The chain uses TRBV12-3 or TRBV12-4 and TRBJ1-2; TRBD1 might be the D (5 bases). With 2 bases removed from V and 4 bases from J, the gap between germline ends came to 11 bases. There are 14 residues in the CDR3. This CDR3 is CASSLLGQPYGYTF. The CDR3 bases are TGTGCCAGCAGTTTATTGGGGCAGCCCTATGGCTACACCTTC.